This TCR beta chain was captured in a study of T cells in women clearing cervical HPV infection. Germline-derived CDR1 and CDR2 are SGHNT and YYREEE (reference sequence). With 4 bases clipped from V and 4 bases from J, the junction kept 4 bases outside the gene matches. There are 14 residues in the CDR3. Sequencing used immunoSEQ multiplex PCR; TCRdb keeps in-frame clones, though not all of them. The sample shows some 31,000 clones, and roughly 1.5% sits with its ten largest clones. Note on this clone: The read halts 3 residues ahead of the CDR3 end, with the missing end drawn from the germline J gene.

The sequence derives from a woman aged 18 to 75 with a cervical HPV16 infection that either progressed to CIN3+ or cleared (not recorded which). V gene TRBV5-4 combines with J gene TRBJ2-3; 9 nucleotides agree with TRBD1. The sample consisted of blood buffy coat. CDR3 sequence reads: CASSGRDRADTQYF. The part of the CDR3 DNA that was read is TGTGCCAGCAGCGGAAGGGACAGGGCAGATACG.